This record covers a single T cell receptor (beta chain). CDR1 and CDR2 (germline): SGHVS, FNYEAQ. This CDR3 has 16 residues. V dropped 2 bases and J dropped 7 bases, with 18 bases sitting between them. The study drew participants aged about 18 to 95 years from under 30 US areas. In assigning cohorts, the study relied on participant-reported clinical history. The entry originates in a study of blood T cell repertoires in COVID-19. Study summary: The cDNA or gDNA used as material had been derived from T cells, B-cell-depleted T cells, or PBMCs.

In the study's own analysis: Quantification of nucleated cells was approximated via reference gene primer amplification. The data were produced by immunoSEQ multiplex PCR, yet TCRdb's version contains in-frame clones alone and is incomplete. The V and J calls and clone size were taken over from that table, and D and trimming were inferred from the DNA. The sample yields over 110,000 clones, 84% seen once. Sequenced sample: PBMCs or T cells enriched from blood (not recorded which). This receptor was identified in a man between 50 and 59 years old in a cohort exposed to, infected with or recovered from COVID-19 (not recorded which). The rearrangement links TRBV7-6 to TRBJ2-1; weak D call: TRBD2 (6 bases). The CDR3 sequence is CASSLSPSVMGNEQFF. The CDR3 nucleotides read TGTGCCAGCAGCTTAAGTCCTAGCGTAATGGGGAATGAGCAGTTCTTC.